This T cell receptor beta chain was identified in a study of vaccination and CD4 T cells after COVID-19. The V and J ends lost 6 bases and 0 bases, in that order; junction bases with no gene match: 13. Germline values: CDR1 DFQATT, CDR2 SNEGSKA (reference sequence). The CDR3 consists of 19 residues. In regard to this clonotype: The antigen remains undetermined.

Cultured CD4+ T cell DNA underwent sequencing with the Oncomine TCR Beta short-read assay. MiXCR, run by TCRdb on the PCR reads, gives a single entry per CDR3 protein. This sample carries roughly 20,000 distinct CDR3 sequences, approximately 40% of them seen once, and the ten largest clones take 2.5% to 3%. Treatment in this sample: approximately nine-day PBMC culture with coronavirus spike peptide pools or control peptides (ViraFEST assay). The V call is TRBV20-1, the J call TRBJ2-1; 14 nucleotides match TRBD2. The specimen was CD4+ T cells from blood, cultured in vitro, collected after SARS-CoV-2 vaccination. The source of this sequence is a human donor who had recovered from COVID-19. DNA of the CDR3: TGCAGTGCCCCTACTCCGGGACTAGCGGGGGCGTTCTCCTACAATGAGCAGTTCTTC. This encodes CSAPTPGLAGAFSYNEQFF.